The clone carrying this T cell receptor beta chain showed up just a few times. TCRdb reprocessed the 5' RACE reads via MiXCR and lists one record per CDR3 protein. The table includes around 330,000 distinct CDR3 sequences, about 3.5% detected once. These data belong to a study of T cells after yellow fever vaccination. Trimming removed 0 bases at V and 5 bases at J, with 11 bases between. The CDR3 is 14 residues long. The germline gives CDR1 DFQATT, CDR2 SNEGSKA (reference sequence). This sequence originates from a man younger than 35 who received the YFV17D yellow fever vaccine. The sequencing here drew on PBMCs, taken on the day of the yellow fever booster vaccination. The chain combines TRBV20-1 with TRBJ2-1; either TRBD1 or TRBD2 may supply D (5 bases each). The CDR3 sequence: CSARERLGDNEQFF. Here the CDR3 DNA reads TGCAGTGCTAGAGAGAGGTTGGGGGACAATGAGCAGTTCTTC.